Shown below are 30 T cell receptor beta chains from a single sample sequenced in a study of early T cells in non-severe SARS-CoV-2 infection. TCRdb fed the 5' RACE reads into MiXCR, producing one record per CDR3 protein. The table shows some 55,000 distinct CDR3 sequences, with roughly 13% occurring only once. Sequencing was carried out using whole blood. The source of these receptors is an adult who was a healthcare worker with PCR-confirmed SARS-CoV-2 infection or an uninfected control (not recorded which).

This clonotype was detected many times. The chain carries TRBV11-1 and TRBJ2-5; 9 nucleotides line up with TRBD1. The CDR3 sequence is 14 residues long. Germline CDR1 SGHAT, CDR2 FQDESV (reference sequence). Losses at the gene ends were 5 bases for V and 9 bases for J; bases not matched to a gene: 10. The DNA of the CDR3 is TGTGCCAGCAGCCAAGGCGGACAGGGGTGGGCCCAGTACTTC. Its translation: CASSQGGQGWAQYF.

This clonotype was observed a handful of times. This chain links TRBV28 with TRBJ2-1; D is unclear. Per germline, CDR1 MDHEN and CDR2 SYDVKM. Trimming cost V 6 bases and J 4 bases, with 7 bases left between them. This CDR3 region has 12 residues. The CDR3 reads CASSSRYNEQFF. In nucleotides, the CDR3 is TGTGCCAGCAGCTCGCGGTACAATGAGCAGTTCTTC.

In this sample, this clonotype turned up many times. The V call is TRBV18, the J call TRBJ1-1; D possibly corresponds to TRBD1 (5 bases). Germline CDR1 and CDR2: KGHSH and LQKENI. The CDR3 totals 15 residues. With 1 base removed from V and 3 bases from J, the gap between germline ends came to 12 bases. The CDR3 region is CASSPLTMGDTEAFF. The CDR3 coding sequence is TGTGCCAGCTCACCACTTACGATGGGGGACACTGAAGCTTTCTTT.

This clonotype was detected many times. The chain links TRBV7-9 to TRBJ2-1; D is unresolved. CDR1 and CDR2 (germline): SEHNR, FQNEAQ (reference sequence). The V gene lost 8 bases and the J gene lost 8 bases, with 4 bases spanning the gap. This CDR3 contains 9 residues. In DNA form, the CDR3 reads TGTGCCAGCCCAGATGAGCAGTTCTTC. It is translated as CASPDEQFF.

This clonotype was recorded at least ten times. This sequence joins TRBV2 and TRBJ2-3; D unclear. Trimming cost V 3 bases and J 0 bases, with 13 bases left between them. The CDR3 spans 16 residues. CDR1 and CDR2 from the germline V gene are SNHLY and FYNNEI. The CDR3 spells CASSDGQRPSTDTQYF. The CDR3 region has the DNA TGTGCCAGCAGTGACGGCCAGCGCCCTAGCACAGATACGCAGTATTTT. Combining the CDR3 with reference TRBV2 and TRBJ2-3 gives the whole variable domain EPEVTQTPSHQVTQMGQEVILRCVPISNHLYFYWYRQILGQKVEFLVSFYNNEISEKSEIFDDQFSVERPDGSNFTLKIRSTKLEDSAMYFCASSDGQRPSTDTQYFGPGTRLTVL.

This clonotype turned up a few times. This chain uses TRBV5-4 with TRBJ2-4; 9 bases are shared with TRBD1. V was pared by 4 bases and J by 8 bases, with 16 bases of the junction left unmatched. Germline-derived CDR1 and CDR2 are SGHNT and YYREEE (reference sequence). The CDR3 has 17 amino acids. The CDR3 loop is CASSPPPGGGQGHIQYF. In DNA, the CDR3 is TGTGCCAGCAGCCCACCCCCAGGCGGGGGACAGGGTCACATTCAGTACTTC.

The chain carries TRBV5-4 and TRBJ2-2; TRBD1 is a possible D gene (5 bases). The germline CDR1 and CDR2 sequences are SGHNT and YYREEE (reference sequence). The CDR3 runs 14 residues. Trimming shortened V by 6 bases and J by 0 bases, and 9 bases separated the two germline ends. CDR3 bases: TGTGCCAGCACCAAGGACACGAACACCGGGGAGCTGTTTTTT. This encodes CASTKDTNTGELFF.

This clonotype has only a few counts. V usage is TRBV5-1 and J usage is TRBJ2-7, with 7 bases aligning to TRBD2. This CDR3 has 15 residues. Germline values: CDR1 SGHRS, CDR2 YFSETQ. The V segment lost 4 bases and the J segment 0 bases; nucleotides outside the gene matches: 7. The CDR3 reads CASSIGRDYSYEQYF. For the CDR3, the DNA is TGCGCCAGCAGCATCGGCCGGGACTACTCCTACGAGCAGTACTTC.

This clonotype has at least ten counts. The chain combines TRBV7-9 with TRBJ1-3; D may be TRBD1 (6 bases). There are 14 residues in the CDR3. V gave up 5 bases and J gave up 0 bases, with 8 bases separating them. Germline V gene sequence: CDR1 SEHNR, CDR2 FQNEAQ (reference sequence). The CDR3 here is CASSATGSGNTIYF. The CDR3 DNA sequence: TGTGCCAGCAGCGCGACAGGCTCTGGAAACACCATATATTTT.

This clonotype was seen at least ten times. V usage is TRBV4-2 and J usage is TRBJ2-5; D remains unclear. Trimming pared 1 base from V and 2 bases from J, leaving 14 bases between. Per the germline V gene, CDR1 is LGHNA and CDR2 is YNFKEQ. The CDR3 loop spans 16 amino acids. The CDR3 DNA reads TGTGCCAGCAGCCAAGTAGGTTTAGACATACAAGAGACCCAGTACTTC. This translates into CASSQVGLDIQETQYF.

This clonotype was found many times. V is TRBV5-6 and J is TRBJ1-2, with 10 positions matching TRBD1. The CDR3 totals 14 residues. The ends lost 3 bases at V and 4 bases at J; junction bases unmatched: 3. Germline V lookup: CDR1 SGHDT, CDR2 YYEEEE. In nucleotides, the CDR3 is TGTGCCAGCAGCTCCGGGACAGGGGCCTATGGCTACACCTTC. This sequence encodes CASSSGTGAYGYTF.

This clonotype has more than one count but fewer than ten. V and J are TRBV6-5 and TRBJ1-1; 8 bases align to TRBD1. The length of the CDR3 is 15 residues. V lost 6 bases and J lost 2; bases outside the gene matches: 8. Germline V gives CDR1 MNHEY, CDR2 SVGAGI. The CDR3 DNA follows: TGTGCCAGCAGCTCCTGGACAGGGAGCAACACTGAAGCTTTCTTT. The encoded protein is CASSSWTGSNTEAFF.

The chain has TRBV5-5 and TRBJ2-3; 7 bases are a match to TRBD1. Germline V gene data show CDR1 as SGHKS and CDR2 as YYEKEE (reference sequence). The V gene end was trimmed by 5 bases and the J gene end by 4 bases; junction bases not matched to a gene: 7. The CDR3 is made up of 14 amino acids. This CDR3 is CASSWDSLSDTQYF. CDR3 DNA sequence: TGTGCCAGCAGTTGGGACAGCCTTTCAGATACGCAGTATTTT.

This clonotype was observed many times. The chain recombines TRBV15 with TRBJ1-5; 8 bases line up with TRBD1. Germline loops: CDR1 LNHNV, CDR2 YYDKDF (reference sequence). J was trimmed by 4 bases and V by 0 bases; bases with no gene match: 5. The CDR3 is made up of 16 amino acids. In DNA, the CDR3 is TGTGCCACCAGCAGAGATCGGACAGGGAAAAATCAGCCCCAGCATTTT. It is translated as CATSRDRTGKNQPQHF.

This clonotype occurred many times. The chain recombines TRBV6-2 or TRBV6-3 with TRBJ2-7, with 9 bases lining up with TRBD2. V lost 2 bases to trimming and J lost 6 bases; unmatched junction nucleotides: 5. CDR1 and CDR2 from the germline V gene are MNHEY and SVGEGT. The CDR3 consists of 14 residues. CDR3 protein: CASSYGGGAFEQYF. The CDR3 region has the DNA TGTGCCAGCAGTTACGGCGGGGGGGCCTTCGAGCAGTACTTC.

This clonotype was seen repeatedly, ten times or more. The rearrangement joins TRBV5-4 to TRBJ2-1, with unresolved D. This CDR3 contains 13 residues. V lost 2 bases, J lost 4 bases, and 7 bases lay in between. CDR1 and CDR2 from the germline V gene are SGHNT and YYREEE (reference sequence). DNA of the CDR3: TGTGCCAGCAGCTTTTCGCAATACAATGAGCAGTTCTTC. Its protein is CASSFSQYNEQFF.

This clonotype was counted many times. This chain uses TRBV6-5 with TRBJ2-3; 9 bases align to TRBD2. This CDR3 is built from 16 residues. Trimming cost V 2 bases and J 4 bases; bases outside gene matches: 7. CDR1 MNHEY and CDR2 SVGAGI come from the germline V gene. Written as DNA, the CDR3 is TGTGCCAGCAGTTACACGGCAGCGGGGGGTCCAGATACGCAGTATTTT. Its protein is CASSYTAAGGPDTQYF.

This clonotype was detected ten times or more. This rearrangement joins TRBV29-1 to TRBJ2-3; TRBD2 aligns across 7 bases. The J segment lost 5 bases and the V segment lost 1 base, leaving 3 bases of the junction unmatched. There are 13 residues in the CDR3. In germline, CDR1 is SQVTM, CDR2 ANQGSEA. The CDR3 DNA is TGCAGCGTTGAAGGCAGGACTAGAGATACGCAGTATTTT. This codes for CSVEGRTRDTQYF.

Only one count was recorded for this clonotype. The rearrangement uses TRBV28 and TRBJ2-5; 8 bases are a match to TRBD1. This CDR3 has 16 amino acids. Germline values: CDR1 MDHEN, CDR2 SYDVKM. After removal of 0 bases from V and 6 bases from J, the junction contained 9 bases not matched to a gene. The CDR3 DNA sequence: TGTGCCAGCAGTTTATGGAGCCCAGGGGGCTTTCAGACCCAGTACTTC. Translated: CASSLWSPGGFQTQYF. The entire variable domain, with the rest obtained from reference TRBV28 and TRBJ2-5, is as follows: DVKVTQSSRYLVKRTGEKVFLECVQDMDHENMFWYRQDPGLGLRLIYFSYDVKMKEKGDIPEGYSVSREKKERFSLILESASTNQTSMYLCASSLWSPGGFQTQYFGPGTRLLVL.

This clonotype was counted ten times or more. This sequence joins TRBV7-6 and TRBJ2-3; D could derive from TRBD1 or TRBD2 (6 bases each). Germline CDR1 is SGHVS and CDR2 is FNYEAQ. V dropped 2 bases and J dropped 2 bases, with 11 bases sitting between them. There are 15 residues in the CDR3. CDR3 nucleotide sequence: TGTGCCAGCAGCTTAACCCGGGGGCTCACAGATACGCAGTATTTT. It codes for CASSLTRGLTDTQYF.

Written as DNA, the CDR3 is TGCAGCACGACTAGCGGGAGGTCCACAGATACGCAGTATTTT. It is translated as CSTTSGRSTDTQYF. J is TRBJ2-3 and V is TRBV29-1; TRBD2 agrees at 13 bases. The CDR3 loop spans 14 amino acids. J gave up 2 bases and V 8 bases, and 4 bases lay outside the gene matches. CDR1 and CDR2 from the germline V gene are SQVTM and ANQGSEA.

At least ten counts were recorded for this clonotype. The CDR3 DNA sequence: TGTGCCAGCAGCCACGCGGGAGGGCGAGCAGATACGCAGTATTTT. This encodes CASSHAGGRADTQYF. This chain connects TRBV3-1 to TRBJ2-3, with 9 bases fitting TRBD2. The CDR3 runs to 15 residues. V trimming: 3 bases; J trimming: 4 bases; junction bases outside the gene matches: 5. Germline V gene lookup returns CDR1 LGHDT and CDR2 YNNKEL (reference sequence).

There are a few counts of this clonotype. The V and J genes are TRBV18 and TRBJ2-7; TRBD2 matches at 14 bases. In germline, CDR1 is KGHSH, CDR2 LQKENI. Germline trimming cut 3 bases from V and 6 bases from J; bases unmatched to any gene: 7. The CDR3 covers 16 residues. The CDR3, as DNA: TGTGCCAGCTCACCCGAACGACTAGCGGGAGGGCGCGAGCAGTACTTC. This encodes CASSPERLAGGREQYF.

Within the sample, this clonotype is medium-sized. V is TRBV6-5 and J is TRBJ2-7; 7 bases map to TRBD1. The CDR3 has 13 amino acids. Germline V lookup: CDR1 MNHEY, CDR2 SVGAGI. V was pared by 6 bases and J by 5 bases, with 7 bases of the junction left unmatched. The CDR3, as DNA: TGTGCCAGCAGCCCGACAGGGCCCCACGAGCAGTACTTC. Translated, it gives CASSPTGPHEQYF.

This clonotype was detected a few times. The genes are TRBV29-1 and TRBJ2-2; 8 bases fit TRBD1. This CDR3 is built from 15 residues. Trimming at V came to 7 bases and at J to 2 bases, leaving 9 bases not matched to a gene. The V gene's germline CDR1 is SQVTM and CDR2 ANQGSEA. DNA for the CDR3: TGCAGCGCTACGACCGGGACAGGAAACACCGGGGAGCTGTTTTTT. Its protein is CSATTGTGNTGELFF.

The chain recombines TRBV21-1 with TRBJ1-5; whether TRBD1, the table's D call, matches the DNA was not checked. TRBV21-1 is reported as a pseudogene. The CDR3 runs to 14 residues. CDR3 nucleotides: TGTGCCAGCAGCAAAGCGCCCGGGCGCCAGCCCCAGCATTTT. Translation: CASSKAPGRQPQHF.

V gene TRBV11-3 combines with J gene TRBJ1-1; TRBD1 aligns across 9 bases. This CDR3 spans 14 amino acids. The V segment lost 3 bases and the J segment 4 bases; nucleotides outside the gene matches: 3. Looked up from germline, CDR1 is SGHNT and CDR2 is YENEEA. The CDR3 loop reads CASSLTGGSTEAFF. CDR3 DNA sequence: TGTGCCAGCAGCTTGACAGGGGGAAGCACTGAAGCTTTCTTT.

This rearrangement joins TRBV11-2 to TRBJ2-3; D might be TRBD2 (5 bases). V was pared by 5 bases and J by 1 base, with 13 bases between. This CDR3 contains 15 residues. Germline V gives CDR1 SGHAT, CDR2 FQNNGV. The CDR3 sequence: CASSEVEAGTDTQYF. DNA for the CDR3: TGTGCCAGCAGCGAAGTTGAAGCGGGCACAGATACGCAGTATTTT.

This clonotype has only a few counts. This chain uses TRBV20-1 with TRBJ2-3, with 10 bases fitting TRBD2. V lost 1 base, J lost 4 bases, and 8 bases stayed unmatched. Germline values: CDR1 DFQATT, CDR2 SNEGSKA (reference sequence). The CDR3 is 16 amino acids. CDR3 DNA: TGCAGTGCTAGAGCCAAAACTAGCGGGACCGCAGATACGCAGTATTTT. Translated: CSARAKTSGTADTQYF.

The J gene is TRBJ2-5, the V gene TRBV5-5; D not certain. The CDR3 loop spans 15 amino acids. The V gene's germline CDR1 is SGHKS and CDR2 YYEKEE (reference sequence). The V end lost 1 base, the J end lost 3 bases, and 13 bases lay between the germline ends. The CDR3: CASSLWWQAKETQYF. In DNA, the CDR3 is TGTGCCAGCAGCTTGTGGTGGCAGGCGAAAGAGACCCAGTACTTC. The complete variable domain, with remaining parts taken from reference TRBV5-5 and TRBJ2-5, reads DAGVTQSPTHLIKTRGQQVTLRCSPISGHKSVSWYQQVLGQGPQFIFQYYEKEERGRGNFPDRFSARQFPNYSSELNVNALLLGDSALYLCASSLWWQAKETQYFGPGTRLLVL.